Each of the 6 T cell receptor beta chains below was sequenced from the same sample in a study of T cells in Graves' hyperthyroidism and ophthalmopathy. Researchers amplified the TCR beta CDR3 regions from RNA transcripts. First-round RT-PCR of the TCR CDR3 relied on the HTBI primer set. MiXCR, applied by TCRdb to the multiplex PCR reads, yields one record per CDR3 protein. The repertoire includes approximately 300,000 distinct CDR3 sequences, more than 15% of them detected once, and over 45% sits in the top ten. Sample: blood. These receptors were obtained from a woman in her sixties or seventies with Graves' ophthalmopathy.

The V call is TRBV19, the J call TRBJ1-2; TRBD1 matches 9 bases. V shed 8 bases, J shed 1 base, and the junction held 14 bases outside the gene matches. Germline V gene lookup returns CDR1 LNHDA and CDR2 SQIVND (reference sequence). This CDR3 is 17 amino acids long. DNA for the CDR3: TGTGCCAGTTCCCACGCCGGGACAGGGAACTTTAACTATGGCTACACCTTC. Its protein product is CASSHAGTGNFNYGYTF. Variable domain in full (rest from reference TRBV19 and TRBJ1-2): DGGITQSPKYLFRKEGQNVTLSCEQNLNHDAMYWYRQDPGQGLRLIYYSQIVNDFQKGDIAEGYSVSREKKESFPLTVTSAQKNPTAFYLCASSHAGTGNFNYGYTFGSGTRLTVV.

This clonotype was observed at least ten times. The chain couples TRBV12-3 or TRBV12-4 to TRBJ1-2; D unclear. The V and J ends lost 6 bases and 4 bases respectively, with 15 bases between them. The CDR3 runs 14 residues. DNA for the CDR3: TGTGCCAGCAGCCGGGCCCTCGGCGGCTATGGCTACACCTTC. This sequence encodes CASSRALGGYGYTF.

At least ten counts were recorded for this clonotype. The rearrangement links TRBV12-3 or TRBV12-4 to TRBJ1-3, with D tentatively TRBD1 (6 bases). V gave up 3 bases and J gave up 0 bases, with 12 bases separating them. The CDR3 covers 16 residues. CDR3 in amino acids: CASSFRGANSGNTIYF. Written as DNA, the CDR3 is TGTGCCAGCAGTTTTCGGGGGGCCAACTCTGGAAACACCATATATTTT.

The chain has TRBV14 and TRBJ2-1; 8 bases match TRBD2. CDR3 length: 19 amino acids. J was trimmed by 5 bases and V by 0 bases; bases with no gene match: 15. Per the germline V gene, CDR1 is SGHDN and CDR2 is FVKESK. The CDR3 sequence: CASSQDPSGSFSRNNEQFF. The CDR3 DNA follows: TGTGCCAGCAGCCAAGATCCCAGCGGGAGTTTTTCCCGAAACAATGAGCAGTTCTTC.

This clonotype was detected many times. J is TRBJ1-6 and V is TRBV3-1; possibly TRBD1 for D (6 bases). Germline V gene lookup returns CDR1 LGHDT and CDR2 YNNKEL (reference sequence). This CDR3 is 15 amino acids long. Trimming cost V 0 bases and J 8 bases, with 11 bases left between them. CDR3: CASSQDRGQYSPLHF. In DNA, the CDR3 is TGTGCCAGCAGCCAAGATCGCGGACAGTATTCACCCCTCCACTTT.

Ten or more counts support this clonotype. This rearrangement joins TRBV5-8 to TRBJ2-7, with 7 bases aligning to TRBD2. The CDR3 sequence is 15 residues long. Germline V gives CDR1 SGHTS, CDR2 YDEGEE. After removal of 4 bases from V and 1 base from J, the junction contained 8 bases not matched to a gene. As DNA, the CDR3 is TGTGCCAGCAGCCCCCGGGGGGAAACATCCTACGAGCAGTACTTC. Translated, it gives CASSPRGETSYEQYF.